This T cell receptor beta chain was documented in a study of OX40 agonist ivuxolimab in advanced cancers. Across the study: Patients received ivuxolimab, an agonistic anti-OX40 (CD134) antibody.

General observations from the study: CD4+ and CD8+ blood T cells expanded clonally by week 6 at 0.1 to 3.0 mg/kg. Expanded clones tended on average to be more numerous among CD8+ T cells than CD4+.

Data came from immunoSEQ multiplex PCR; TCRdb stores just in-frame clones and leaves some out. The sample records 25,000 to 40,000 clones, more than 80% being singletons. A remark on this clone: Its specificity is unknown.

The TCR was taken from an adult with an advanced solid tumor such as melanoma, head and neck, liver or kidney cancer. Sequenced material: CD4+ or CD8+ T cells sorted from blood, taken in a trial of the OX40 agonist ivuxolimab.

The CDR3: CASSRQRFGYTF. The CDR3 DNA sequence: TGTGCCAGCAGCCGGCAGCGATTTGGCTACACCTTC. The chain joins TRBV7-2 to TRBJ1-2; D is undetermined. CDR3 length equals 12 residues. V was pared by 5 bases and J by 7 bases, with 11 bases between. The germline V gene encodes CDR1 SGHTA and CDR2 FQGNSA.